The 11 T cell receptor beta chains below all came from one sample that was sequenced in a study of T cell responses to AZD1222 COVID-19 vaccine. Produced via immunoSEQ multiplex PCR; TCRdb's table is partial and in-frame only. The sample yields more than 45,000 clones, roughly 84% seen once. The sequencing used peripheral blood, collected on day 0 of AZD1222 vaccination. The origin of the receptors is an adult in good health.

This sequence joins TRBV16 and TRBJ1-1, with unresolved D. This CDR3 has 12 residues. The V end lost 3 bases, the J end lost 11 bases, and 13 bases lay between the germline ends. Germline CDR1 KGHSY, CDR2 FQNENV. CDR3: CASSQQAVVAFF. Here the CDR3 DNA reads TGTGCCAGCAGCCAGCAGGCGGTCGTTGCTTTCTTT.

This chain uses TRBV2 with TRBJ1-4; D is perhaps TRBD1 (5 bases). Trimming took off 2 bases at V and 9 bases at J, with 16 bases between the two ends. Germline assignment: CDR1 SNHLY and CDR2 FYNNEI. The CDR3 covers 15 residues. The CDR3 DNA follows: TGTGCCAGCAGTGAATCGGGACGGACCGATCAAAAACTGTTTTTT. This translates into CASSESGRTDQKLFF.

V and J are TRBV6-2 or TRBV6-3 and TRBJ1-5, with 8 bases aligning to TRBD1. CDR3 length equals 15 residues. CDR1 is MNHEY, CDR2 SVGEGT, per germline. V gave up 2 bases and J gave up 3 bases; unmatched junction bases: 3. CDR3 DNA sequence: TGTGCCAGCAGTTACCGACAGGGGAACAATCAGCCCCAGCATTTT. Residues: CASSYRQGNNQPQHF.

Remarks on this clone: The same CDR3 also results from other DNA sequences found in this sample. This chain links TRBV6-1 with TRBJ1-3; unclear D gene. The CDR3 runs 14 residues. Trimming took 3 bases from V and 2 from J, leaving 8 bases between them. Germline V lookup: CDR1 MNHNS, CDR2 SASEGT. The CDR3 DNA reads TGTGCCAGCAGTGAGTCGCTAGCTGGAAACACCATATATTTT. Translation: CASSESLAGNTIYF.

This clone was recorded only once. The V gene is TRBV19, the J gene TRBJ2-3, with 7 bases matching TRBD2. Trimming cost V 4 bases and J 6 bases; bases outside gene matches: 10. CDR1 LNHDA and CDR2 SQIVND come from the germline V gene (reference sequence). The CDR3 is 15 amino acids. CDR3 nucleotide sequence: TGTGCCAGTAGTACGACTAGCCTAAAGAGGGATACGCAGTATTTT. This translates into CASSTTSLKRDTQYF.

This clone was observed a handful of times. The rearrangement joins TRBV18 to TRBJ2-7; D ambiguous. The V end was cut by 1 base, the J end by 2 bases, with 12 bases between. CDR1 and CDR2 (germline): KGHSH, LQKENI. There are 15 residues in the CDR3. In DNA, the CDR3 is TGTGCCAGCTCACCACAAGTGGATTTACCCTACGAGCAGTACTTC. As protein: CASSPQVDLPYEQYF.

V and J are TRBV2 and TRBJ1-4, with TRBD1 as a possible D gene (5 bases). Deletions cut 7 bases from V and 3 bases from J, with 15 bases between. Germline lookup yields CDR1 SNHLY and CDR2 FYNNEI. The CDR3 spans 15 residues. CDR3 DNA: TGTGCCAGCACCACGGGTGGGGGGGCTAATGAAAAACTGTTTTTT. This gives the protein CASTTGGGANEKLFF.

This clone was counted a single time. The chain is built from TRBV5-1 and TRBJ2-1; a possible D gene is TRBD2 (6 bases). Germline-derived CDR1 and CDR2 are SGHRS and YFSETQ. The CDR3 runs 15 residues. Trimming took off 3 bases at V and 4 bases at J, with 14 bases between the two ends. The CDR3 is CASSSAGTGYNEQFF. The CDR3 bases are TGCGCCAGCAGCTCGGCAGGGACTGGGTACAATGAGCAGTTCTTC.

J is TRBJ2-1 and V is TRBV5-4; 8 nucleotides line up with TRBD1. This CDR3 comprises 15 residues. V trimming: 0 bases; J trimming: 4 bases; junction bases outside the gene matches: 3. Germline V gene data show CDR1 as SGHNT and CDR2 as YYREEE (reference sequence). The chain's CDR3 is CASSLGQGMYNEQFF. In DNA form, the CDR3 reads TGTGCCAGCAGCTTGGGACAGGGGATGTACAATGAGCAGTTCTTC.

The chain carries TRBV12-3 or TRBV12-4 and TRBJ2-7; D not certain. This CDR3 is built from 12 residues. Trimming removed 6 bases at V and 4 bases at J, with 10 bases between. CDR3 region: CASRGRRYEQYF. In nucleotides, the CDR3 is TGTGCCAGCAGGGGAAGAAGATACGAGCAGTACTTC.

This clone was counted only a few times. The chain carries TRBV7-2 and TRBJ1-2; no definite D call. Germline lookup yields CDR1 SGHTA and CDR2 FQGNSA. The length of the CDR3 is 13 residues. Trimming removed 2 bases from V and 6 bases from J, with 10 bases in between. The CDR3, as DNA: TGTGCCAGCAGCTTACCCGTTGGGGATGGCTACACCTTC. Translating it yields CASSLPVGDGYTF.